This TCR beta chain was retrieved from a study of blood T cell repertoires in COVID-19. Study context: Material from acute and convalescent COVID-19 was sourced from the United States, Italy and Spain.

Clones were read by immunoSEQ multiplex PCR, and TCRdb kept only the in-frame ones, dropping some. The sample has a few hundred thousand clones; approximately 88% are singletons. The sample taken for sequencing was peripheral blood. This TCR was sampled from a woman in her forties or fifties with COVID-19, enrolled during active disease.

The CDR3 bases are TGTGCCTGGAGATTCTTACTAGGGGGAGAGACCCAGTACTTC. Translated, it gives CAWRFLLGGETQYF. The chain carries TRBV30 and TRBJ2-5, with D possibly matching TRBD1 (6 bases). V lost 3 bases, J lost 4 bases, and 15 bases lay in between. Per germline, CDR1 GTSNPN and CDR2 SVGIG (reference sequence). The CDR3 is made up of 14 amino acids. The full variable domain, its missing parts supplied by reference TRBV30 and TRBJ2-5, is SQTIHQWPATLVQPVGSPLSLECTVEGTSNPNLYWYRQAAGRGLQLLFYSVGIGQISSEVPQNLSASRPQDRQFILSSKKLLLSDSGFYLCAWRFLLGGETQYFGPGTRLLVL.